These 22 T cell receptor beta chains came from one sample sequenced in a study of Graves' ophthalmopathy and Graves' hyperthyroidism. Researchers took RNA transcripts and amplified TCR beta CDR3 regions from them. HTBI-primed RT-PCR formed the first round, and a multiplex PCR formed the second. TCRdb recomputed calls from the multiplex PCR reads with MiXCR, one row per CDR3 protein. The sample gives approximately 700,000 distinct CDR3 sequences, about 44% of which show up once; 44% is in the top ten. Material: peripheral blood. The receptors were gathered from an adult man with Graves' ophthalmopathy.

Ten or more counts support this clonotype. V and J are TRBV10-3 and TRBJ2-5; no clear D gene. V gave up 6 bases and J gave up 5 bases, with 13 bases separating them. There are 13 residues in the CDR3. The germline gives CDR1 ENHRY, CDR2 SYGVKD. The CDR3 protein is CAISSSMEETQYF. The CDR3 nucleotides read TGTGCCATCAGCTCGTCCATGGAGGAGACCCAGTACTTC.

This clonotype was seen only once. A much larger clone is a single base away; this may be a read error. The CDR3 ends on some other residue instead of the conserved phenylalanine or tryptophan, so this is likely a read error. This rearrangement joins TRBV2 to TRBJ2-7, with no clear D. This CDR3 is built from 14 residues. Germline V lookup: CDR1 SNHLY, CDR2 FYNNEI. V dropped 6 bases and J dropped 2 bases, with 14 bases sitting between them. The CDR3 DNA follows: TGTGCCAGCAGACTCCCGGGCATCCCCTACGAGCAGTACCTC. The encoded protein is CASRLPGIPYEQYL.

At least ten counts were recorded for this clonotype. The chain has TRBV10-3 and TRBJ2-7; the D is unclear. The germline CDR1 and CDR2 sequences are ENHRY and SYGVKD. The CDR3 is made up of 12 amino acids. Trimming left V 7 bases short and J 4 bases short, with 11 bases between. The CDR3 bases are TGTGCCATCACTCCGGGTGGGTACGAGCAGTACTTC. Protein sequence: CAITPGGYEQYF.

The V and J genes are TRBV6-6 and TRBJ1-3; D may be TRBD1 (5 bases). V gave up 1 base and J gave up 2 bases, with 12 bases separating them. Germline values: CDR1 MNHNY, CDR2 SVGAGI (reference sequence). The CDR3 sequence is 16 residues long. CDR3 in DNA: TGTGCCAGCAGTTACTTACAAGGGGTAACTGGAAACACCATATATTTT. Encoded protein: CASSYLQGVTGNTIYF.

This clonotype was seen more than once but under ten times. The J gene is TRBJ2-7, the V gene TRBV4-3, with D maybe TRBD2 (5 bases). Per germline, CDR1 LGHNA and CDR2 YSLEER. This CDR3 region has 14 residues. V shed 1 base and J shed 9 bases, with 16 bases lying between them. The CDR3 spells CASSQGSDCILQYF. CDR3 DNA sequence: TGCGCCAGCAGCCAAGGTTCGGACTGTATTTTGCAGTACTTC.

The chain links TRBV25-1 to TRBJ1-6; 9 nucleotides line up with TRBD1. Germline V gene sequence: CDR1 MGHDK, CDR2 SYGVNS. The CDR3 sequence is 16 residues long. V shed 8 bases, J shed 10 bases, and the junction held 15 bases outside the gene matches. The CDR3 spells CASQRPSGTGYSPLHF. CDR3 DNA sequence: TGTGCCAGCCAAAGACCTTCCGGGACAGGGTACTCACCCCTCCACTTT.

The chain employs TRBV7-6 and TRBJ2-5; TRBD2 matches at 10 bases. CDR3 length: 17 residues. With 4 bases clipped from V and 2 bases from J, the junction kept 10 bases outside the gene matches. Germline values: CDR1 SGHVS, CDR2 FNYEAQ. The CDR3 sequence is CASSSHLTSGPQETQYF. The CDR3 nucleotides are TGTGCCAGCAGCTCCCACCTGACTAGCGGGCCACAAGAGACCCAGTACTTC.

V gene TRBV25-1 combines with J gene TRBJ1-2, with D possibly being TRBD1 (5 bases). Germline loops: CDR1 MGHDK, CDR2 SYGVNS. Trimming stripped 5 bases from V and 13 bases from J, with 26 bases between. CDR3 size: 15 residues. CDR3 bases: TGTGCCAGCAGTCCGGACGGTTTGGGACCCTACACGAGCACCTTC. Protein: CASSPDGLGPYTSTF.

This clonotype was counted ten times or more. This chain connects TRBV7-6 to TRBJ2-7; no reliable D call. Germline-derived CDR1 and CDR2 are SGHVS and FNYEAQ. The V gene lost 3 bases and the J gene lost 7 bases, with 10 bases spanning the gap. The CDR3 has 12 amino acids. This CDR3 reads CASSLSLGEQYF. The CDR3 DNA reads as TGTGCCAGCAGCTTGTCGCTGGGGGAGCAGTACTTC.

This clonotype was detected a few times. This chain links TRBV7-8 with TRBJ2-7; D is ambiguous. The V and J ends lost 6 bases and 2 bases respectively, with 14 bases between them. CDR1 is SGHVS and CDR2 is FQNEAQ in the germline V gene. The CDR3 runs to 14 residues. CDR3 DNA sequence: TGTGCCAGCAGTTACTCGAGAGCCACCTACGAGCAGTACTTC. Amino acids: CASSYSRATYEQYF.

Notes on this clonotype: The conserved phenylalanine or tryptophan normally closing the CDR3 is absent here, so this likely arose from a read error. It is unclear where the CDR3 begins or ends on the DNA, so no DNA is shown, and the CDR3 is as TCRdb lists it. The chain is built from TRBV15 and TRBJ1-4. Germline CDR1 is LNHNV and CDR2 is YYDKDF (reference sequence). The CDR3 length equals 10 residues, ends included. The CDR3: CATSRVASVY.

Note on this clonotype: A much larger clone is a single base away; this may be a read error. This chain connects TRBV10-2 to TRBJ1-2; weak D call: TRBD1 (5 bases). The CDR3 loop spans 13 amino acids. The germline gives CDR1 WSHSY, CDR2 SAAADI. The CDR3 DNA reads TGCGCCAGCAGTGTGACAGATAACTATGGCTACGCCTTC. Protein sequence: CASSVTDNYGYAF.

The chain employs TRBV19 and TRBJ2-7, with TRBD1 matching 8 bases. J was trimmed by 0 bases and V by 5 bases; bases with no gene match: 6. This CDR3 is built from 15 residues. Germline lookup yields CDR1 LNHDA and CDR2 SQIVND (reference sequence). The CDR3 DNA is TGTGCCAGTAGTGTGACAGGGGACGACTCCTACGAGCAGTACTTC. It codes for CASSVTGDDSYEQYF.

The V gene is TRBV5-1, the J gene TRBJ1-6; tentatively, D is TRBD1 (5 bases). The length of the CDR3 is 16 residues. With 1 base removed from V and 5 bases from J, the gap between germline ends came to 13 bases. Germline CDR1 and CDR2: SGHRS and YFSETQ. The CDR3 bases are TGCGCCAGCAGCTTGAGGGCAGGGAGGGATAATTCACCCCTCCACTTT. Its translation: CASSLRAGRDNSPLHF.

The chain joins TRBV15 to TRBJ1-2, with D possibly TRBD1 on 5 matching bases. V gave up 1 base and J gave up 4 bases, with 10 bases separating them. The V gene's germline CDR1 is LNHNV and CDR2 YYDKDF (reference sequence). This CDR3 comprises 14 residues. CDR3 protein: CATSRVETAYGYTF. In DNA form, the CDR3 reads TGTGCCACCAGCAGAGTTGAGACAGCCTATGGCTACACCTTC.

V gene TRBV15 combines with J gene TRBJ2-5; D gene unclear. Germline-derived CDR1 and CDR2 are LNHNV and YYDKDF (reference sequence). V was shortened by 2 bases and J by 8 bases, with 3 bases between the two germline ends. The length of the CDR3 is 10 residues. CDR3 region: CATSRRTQYF. Written as DNA, the CDR3 is TGTGCCACCAGCAGAAGAACCCAGTACTTC.

Ten or more counts support this clonotype. The rearrangement links TRBV12-3 or TRBV12-4 to TRBJ1-6; D unresolved. V was cut by 2 bases and J by 11 bases, with 13 bases left in between. This CDR3 contains 14 residues. The CDR3 sequence: CASSLNSEYAPLHF. DNA of the CDR3: TGTGCCAGCAGTTTAAACAGTGAATATGCACCCCTCCACTTT.

This clonotype was seen at least ten times. V gene TRBV9 combines with J gene TRBJ1-5, with 8 bases identical to TRBD1. Germline V lookup: CDR1 SGDLS, CDR2 YYNGEE. CDR3 size: 16 residues. V lost 0 bases, J lost 6 bases, and 8 bases stayed unmatched. CDR3 DNA: TGTGCCAGCAGCGTAGGAACAGGGGGTCTAGGTCAGCCCCAGCATTTT. It is translated as CASSVGTGGLGQPQHF.

This clonotype was seen ten or more times. The chain couples TRBV12-3 or TRBV12-4 to TRBJ2-7, with D tentatively TRBD1 (6 bases). CDR3 length: 14 amino acids. Trimming removed 6 bases from V and 5 bases from J, with 17 bases in between. The CDR3 bases are TGTGCCAGCAGAACCGGGACAAGAGGAAACGAGCAGTACTTC. As protein: CASRTGTRGNEQYF.

This clonotype was counted at least ten times. The rearrangement joins TRBV19 to TRBJ1-5; D gene unclear. CDR3 length equals 16 residues. V lost 5 bases and J 0 bases, leaving 14 bases between the germline ends. Germline CDR1 is LNHDA and CDR2 is SQIVND (reference sequence). The CDR3 DNA follows: TGTGCCAGTAGTGACCAAATTCCATATAGCAATCAGCCCCAGCATTTT. Translated, it gives CASSDQIPYSNQPQHF.

This clonotype showed up just a few times. The chain links TRBV6-6 to TRBJ1-6; D not certain. This CDR3 is built from 14 residues. Germline V gene data show CDR1 as MNHNY and CDR2 as SVGAGI (reference sequence). V was shortened by 2 bases and J by 6 bases, with 8 bases between the two germline ends. The CDR3 DNA reads as TGTGCCAGCAGTTACCGTGGATTTAATTCACCCCTCCACTTT. It yields the protein CASSYRGFNSPLHF.

About this clonotype: Being one base from a much bigger clone, this may be a read error. This chain joins TRBV7-2 and TRBJ2-7; the D gene is possibly TRBD1 (6 bases). The CDR3 length is 13 residues. The germline V gene has CDR1 SGHTA and CDR2 FQGNSA. The CDR3 region is CASSSTGTYGQYF. The CDR3 nucleotides read TGTGCCAGCAGCTCAACAGGGACCTACGGGCAGTACTTC.